The 10 T cell receptor beta chains in this list originate from one sample, sequenced in a study of T-cell memory formation after mild COVID-19 (dated by TCRdb to the early 2020s). Library construction relied on 5' RACE. TCRdb names Illumina NovaSeq 6000 as the instrument used. TCRdb itself trimmed the public reads at Q25 with fastp, ran MiXCR and retained productive beta chains. Every distinct CDR3 protein forms one entry, paired with its most common genes and DNA. The sample table lists 150,000 to 200,000 distinct CDR3 sequences, about a fifth of them with a count of one. The ten largest account for 23% of the sample. Sequencing was done on a sample of PBMCs or a T cell subset sorted from them (not recorded which). The receptors here all came from an adult woman who had mild COVID-19 (a few samples of this study predate the infection). The sample titles of this study are shuffled in the database, so cell type and time point are left out; the donor was told from shared clones.

The gene calls are TRBV6-2 or TRBV6-3 and TRBJ2-1; no firm D call. V lost 2 bases, J lost 7 bases, and 12 bases lay in between. Germline V gene lookup returns CDR1 MNHEY and CDR2 SVGEGT. The CDR3 is 14 residues long. Here the CDR3 DNA reads TGTGCCAGCAGTTACCCTGGAATGGAGAATGAGCAGTTCTTC. Its protein product is CASSYPGMENEQFF.

This clonotype was counted a few times. V gene TRBV7-6 combines with J gene TRBJ1-1, with D uncertain. The CDR3 runs to 15 residues. Germline V CDR1 and CDR2: SGHVS, FNYEAQ. The V and J ends lost 0 bases and 2 bases respectively, with 10 bases between them. The CDR3 spells CASSLAVGSNTEAFF. CDR3 coding DNA: TGTGCCAGCAGCTTAGCGGTGGGGTCTAACACTGAAGCTTTCTTT.

This clonotype showed up just a few times. This rearrangement joins TRBV19 to TRBJ1-2, with D unresolved. In germline, CDR1 is LNHDA, CDR2 SQIVND (reference sequence). The CDR3 totals 14 residues. Deletions cut 5 bases from V and 4 bases from J, with 14 bases between. The CDR3 DNA reads as TGTGCCAGTAGTCCGAAGGAGGGCGCCTATGGCTACACCTTC. Translating it yields CASSPKEGAYGYTF.

The gene calls are TRBV14 and TRBJ2-3; D gene ambiguous. CDR3 length: 17 amino acids. Per the germline V gene, CDR1 is SGHDN and CDR2 is FVKESK. V was pared by 2 bases and J by 0 bases, with 15 bases between. In DNA, the CDR3 is TGTGCCAGCAGCCAATGGGCAAGCCCTGCTAGCACAGATACGCAGTATTTT. It translates to CASSQWASPASTDTQYF.

This clonotype was observed a handful of times. This chain joins TRBV14 and TRBJ1-1, with D hard to call. Germline CDR1 is SGHDN and CDR2 is FVKESK. The CDR3 runs 13 residues. The ends were cut back, 5 bases at V and 7 bases at J, with 14 bases in the middle. The CDR3 loop is CASSNKLVREAFF. CDR3 nucleotide sequence: TGTGCCAGCAGCAACAAACTGGTTCGTGAAGCTTTCTTT.

The rearrangement links TRBV18 to TRBJ2-1, with D perhaps matching TRBD1 or TRBD2 (5 bases each). V gave up 0 bases and J gave up 7 bases, with 10 bases separating them. The germline V gene has CDR1 KGHSH and CDR2 LQKENI. The CDR3 is 14 residues long. The CDR3 nucleotides are TGTGCCAGCTCACCACCTGGGACGGGGAATGAGCAGTTCTTC. Protein sequence: CASSPPGTGNEQFF.

This clonotype was recorded a few times. The chain is built from TRBV7-2 and TRBJ2-1, with a weak D call TRBD2 (5 bases). Germline assignment: CDR1 SGHTA and CDR2 FQGNSA. The CDR3 loop spans 16 amino acids. V lost 3 bases and J 0 bases, leaving 12 bases between the germline ends. The CDR3 region is CASSFRWERSYNEQFF. CDR3 in DNA: TGTGCCAGCAGCTTTCGGTGGGAGCGCTCCTACAATGAGCAGTTCTTC.

This clonotype was detected only a few times. V and J are TRBV9 and TRBJ2-4; 8 bases agree with TRBD1. Germline CDR1 SGDLS, CDR2 YYNGEE. V dropped 3 bases and J dropped 7; count of bases not matched to a gene: 6. This CDR3 contains 14 residues. Here the CDR3 reads CASSAGTGWNIQYF. CDR3 nucleotides: TGTGCCAGCAGCGCTGGGACAGGATGGAACATTCAGTACTTC.

The chain's CDR3 is CASSPQGARADGYTF. CDR3 bases: TGTGCCAGCAGTCCTCAGGGGGCGCGAGCTGATGGCTACACCTTC. The V and J genes are TRBV27 and TRBJ1-2, with 8 bases that match TRBD1. Germline loops: CDR1 MNHEY, CDR2 SMNVEV (reference sequence). The length of the CDR3 is 15 residues. The junction had 11 bases not matched to a gene; V was cut back by 5 bases and J by 6 bases.

This clonotype was observed a few times. This sequence joins TRBV19 and TRBJ2-3; TRBD1 aligns across 9 bases. The ends lost 3 bases at V and 5 bases at J; junction bases unmatched: 9. Looked up from germline, CDR1 is LNHDA and CDR2 is SQIVND (reference sequence). The CDR3 covers 16 residues. CDR3 DNA: TGTGCCAGTAGTATCCTCAACAGGGGGCGGGAAGATACGCAGTATTTT. Translating gives CASSILNRGREDTQYF. The full variable domain, completed using reference TRBV19 and TRBJ2-3, is DGGITQSPKYLFRKEGQNVTLSCEQNLNHDAMYWYRQDPGQGLRLIYYSQIVNDFQKGDIAEGYSVSREKKESFPLTVTSAQKNPTAFYLCASSILNRGREDTQYFGPGTRLTVL.